The 9 T cell receptor beta chains below come from one sample, sequenced in a study of blood T cell repertoires in COVID-19. Profiling relied on immunoSEQ multiplex PCR, and the TCRdb table lists in-frame clones only, not all of them. The data hold 55,000 to 65,000 clones, with approximately 80% observed a single time. Material for sequencing was peripheral blood. These TCRs come from a man aged 60 to 69 with COVID-19, enrolled during active disease.

In nucleotides, the CDR3 is TGTGCCAGCAGCTTACCTCCCGGGAGTGGGGAGACCCAGTACTTC. It translates to CASSLPPGSGETQYF. The chain employs TRBV5-4 and TRBJ2-5; tentative D call: TRBD2 (6 bases). The V and J ends lost 2 bases and 5 bases respectively, with 16 bases between them. This CDR3 is built from 15 residues. In germline, CDR1 is SGHNT, CDR2 YYREEE (reference sequence). Drawing the rest from reference TRBV5-4 and TRBJ2-5, the complete variable domain is ETGVTQSPTHLIKTRGQQVTLRCSSQSGHNTVSWYQQALGQGPQFIFQYYREEENGRGNFPPRFSGLQFPNYSSELNVNALELDDSALYLCASSLPPGSGETQYFGPGTRLLVL.

The chain is built from TRBV5-1 and TRBJ2-7; possible D gene TRBD1, 5 bases. The V end was cut by 0 bases, the J end by 4 bases, with 11 bases between. Germline V CDR1 and CDR2: SGHRS, YFSETQ. The CDR3 covers 14 residues. CDR3 amino acids: CASSLEGSGYEQYF. The CDR3 coding sequence is TGCGCCAGCAGCTTGGAGGGGTCCGGGTACGAGCAGTACTTC.

The genes are TRBV5-1 and TRBJ2-7, with 10 bases aligning to TRBD2. From germline, CDR1 is SGHRS and CDR2 YFSETQ. This CDR3 region has 15 residues. The J segment lost 2 bases and the V segment lost 0 bases, leaving 2 bases of the junction unmatched. CDR3 in amino acids: CASSLVSGGTYEQYF. Written as DNA, the CDR3 is TGCGCCAGCAGCTTGGTTAGCGGGGGGACCTACGAGCAGTACTTC.

The rearrangement joins TRBV10-3 to TRBJ2-1; 8 positions agree with TRBD1. Germline-derived CDR1 and CDR2 are ENHRY and SYGVKD. This CDR3 spans 14 amino acids. The J segment lost 7 bases and the V segment lost 0 bases, leaving 2 bases of the junction unmatched. The CDR3 coding sequence is TGTGCCATCAGTGAGTCGGGACAGGCTAATGAGCAGTTCTTC. Protein: CAISESGQANEQFF.

The table lists this clone with a few counts. The chain carries TRBV7-2 and TRBJ2-7, with 13 bases identical to TRBD2. Germline CDR1 SGHTA, CDR2 FQGNSA. This CDR3 has 14 residues. The trim removed 4 bases at V and 6 bases at J, leaving 3 bases unmatched. The CDR3 here is CASSSGLAGAEQYF. The CDR3 DNA sequence: TGTGCCAGCAGCTCCGGACTAGCGGGAGCCGAGCAGTACTTC.

This clone showed up many times. The V and J genes are TRBV27 and TRBJ2-7; the D is unclear. Germline V gene lookup returns CDR1 MNHEY and CDR2 SMNVEV (reference sequence). V was pared by 8 bases and J by 5 bases, with 10 bases between. The CDR3 consists of 11 residues. CDR3 sequence: CASQYRNEQYF. The CDR3 coding sequence is TGTGCCAGCCAATACAGAAACGAGCAGTACTTC.

The rearrangement uses TRBV7-3 and TRBJ1-3; D remains ambiguous. Germline V gives CDR1 SGHTA, CDR2 FQGTGA. V shed 7 bases and J shed 6 bases, with 19 bases lying between them. The CDR3 contains 15 residues. CDR3 sequence: CASNTGEAVENTIYF. CDR3 nucleotides: TGTGCCAGCAACACCGGGGAGGCCGTTGAAAACACCATATATTTT. The full variable domain, rest sourced from reference TRBV7-3 and TRBJ1-3, is GAGVSQTPSNKVTEKGKYVELRCDPISGHTALYWYRQSLGQGPEFLIYFQGTGAADDSGLPNDRFFAVRPEGSVSTLKIQRTERGDSAVYLCASNTGEAVENTIYFGEGSWLTVV.

The V call is TRBV7-3, the J call TRBJ2-2, with 14 bases aligning to TRBD2. Germline V CDR1 and CDR2: SGHTA, FQGTGA. The CDR3 is 18 residues long. Losses at the gene ends were 5 bases for V and 1 base for J; bases not matched to a gene: 6. The CDR3 is CASSTATSGRVNTGELFF. DNA of the CDR3: TGTGCCAGCAGCACCGCGACTAGCGGGAGGGTGAACACCGGGGAGCTGTTTTTT.

This clone was detected only a few times. The gene calls are TRBV9 and TRBJ1-1; tentative D call: TRBD1 (5 bases). V lost 4 bases, J lost 4 bases, and 17 bases lay in between. In germline, CDR1 is SGDLS, CDR2 YYNGEE. This CDR3 has 15 residues. For the CDR3, the DNA is TGTGCCAGCAGCAGTATCTCGCAGGGTTCCACTGAAGCTTTCTTT. Its translation: CASSSISQGSTEAFF.